The 21 T cell receptor beta chains below were found in one sample sequenced in a study of T cell repertoires in cytomegalovirus infection (dated by TCRdb to between 2019 and 2020). These reads were obtained on an Illumina HiSeq 1500. The public reads were run again by TCRdb, first through fastp at Q25 and then through MiXCR, and only productive beta chains were kept. Merged by CDR3 protein, the rows form single entries marked with the most common genes and DNA. The sample data list about 260,000 distinct CDR3 sequences, and roughly 15% of these were observed just once. The ten largest clones add up to 8.5% to 10% of the sample. The sequenced sample was PBMCs. The source is a human donor in good health (CMV status not recorded). Some clones in this sample may be carry-over from other donors' samples.

This clonotype was seen repeatedly, ten times or more. J is TRBJ2-7 and V is TRBV7-8; TRBD2 might be the D (5 bases). Trimming stripped 4 bases from V and 4 bases from J, with 11 bases between. Looked up from germline, CDR1 is SGHVS and CDR2 is FQNEAQ. This CDR3 has 13 residues. The CDR3 DNA reads TGTGCCAGCAGCTCGGGATTTGGTTACGAGCAGTACTTC. Translating it yields CASSSGFGYEQYF.

The chain carries TRBV29-1 and TRBJ2-1, with 7 bases that match TRBD2. The V gene's germline CDR1 is SQVTM and CDR2 ANQGSEA. This CDR3 has 11 residues. J gave up 9 bases and V 7 bases, and 6 bases lay outside the gene matches. The CDR3 sequence is CSALPGGEQFF. CDR3 DNA: TGCAGCGCCTTACCGGGAGGTGAGCAGTTCTTC.

This clonotype has ten or more counts. This chain links TRBV10-3 with TRBJ1-5, with D perhaps TRBD1 (6 bases). This CDR3 region has 13 residues. Germline values: CDR1 ENHRY, CDR2 SYGVKD. Trimming shortened V by 10 bases and J by 0 bases, and 10 bases separated the two germline ends. CDR3 DNA: TGTGCCACCAACAGGGATAGCAATCAGCCCCAGCATTTT. Translated: CATNRDSNQPQHF.

This clonotype was found many times. V usage is TRBV7-9 and J usage is TRBJ2-3; D unresolved. CDR3 size: 15 residues. Germline V CDR1 and CDR2: SEHNR, FQNEAQ (reference sequence). Between the trimmed V and J ends, which lost 5 bases and 2 bases, there was a span of 14 bases. The DNA of the CDR3 is TGTGCCAGCAGCAGCCGTCTACCTGCCACAGATACGCAGTATTTT. Residues: CASSSRLPATDTQYF.

V and J are TRBV20-1 and TRBJ2-6, with D perhaps matching TRBD1 (5 bases). Trimming left V 3 bases short and J 2 bases short, with 8 bases between. CDR3 length equals 14 residues. Germline values: CDR1 DFQATT, CDR2 SNEGSKA (reference sequence). CDR3 nucleotides: TGCAGTGCTAGTTCGGACACTGGGGCCAACGTCCTGACTTTC. Protein sequence: CSASSDTGANVLTF.

A few counts support this clonotype. The genes are TRBV12-3 or TRBV12-4 and TRBJ2-4, with D tentatively TRBD1 (5 bases). CDR3 size: 15 residues. Trimming cost V 2 bases and J 5 bases, with 13 bases left between them. The CDR3 DNA sequence: TGTGCCAGCAGTTTAAGGCCAGGGAATGAAAACATTCAGTACTTC. Protein product: CASSLRPGNENIQYF.

The CDR3 protein is CSSEWAKGAFF. The CDR3 region has the DNA TGCAGCTCTGAGTGGGCCAAGGGTGCTTTCTTT. The chain has TRBV29-1 and TRBJ1-1; no clear D. The length of the CDR3 is 11 residues. CDR1 is SQVTM, CDR2 ANQGSEA, per germline. Trimming removed 8 bases from V and 11 bases from J, with 18 bases in between.

This clonotype was detected ten times or more. V gene TRBV7-2 combines with J gene TRBJ1-2, with 9 bases fitting TRBD1. The CDR3 has 15 amino acids. CDR1 is SGHTA and CDR2 is FQGNSA in the germline V gene. Germline trimming cut 1 base from V and 2 bases from J; bases unmatched to any gene: 2. CDR3 bases: TGTGCCAGCAGCTTAGGGACAGGGGCGAACTATGGCTACACCTTC. It codes for CASSLGTGANYGYTF.

The chain is built from TRBV25-1 and TRBJ1-1, with D hard to call. The germline V gene encodes CDR1 MGHDK and CDR2 SYGVNS. Trimming took 6 bases from V and 1 from J, leaving 15 bases between them. The CDR3 consists of 15 residues. CDR3 region: CASRTGGIANTEAFF. For the CDR3, the DNA is TGTGCCAGCAGGACCGGCGGGATCGCGAACACTGAAGCTTTCTTT.

This clonotype has a handful of counts. The V and J genes are TRBV6-2 or TRBV6-3 and TRBJ2-1; D call uncertain. The germline V gene encodes CDR1 MNHEY and CDR2 SVGEGT. CDR3 length: 12 amino acids. Between the trimmed V and J ends, which lost 4 bases and 7 bases, there was a span of 8 bases. CDR3 region: CASSLSANEQFF. For the CDR3, the DNA is TGTGCCAGCAGTTTATCGGCAAATGAGCAGTTCTTC.

The gene calls are TRBV6-8 and TRBJ1-4, with D possibly being TRBD1 (5 bases). Trimming stripped 8 bases from V and 8 bases from J, with 21 bases between. This CDR3 has 15 amino acids. Germline loops: CDR1 MNHGY, CDR2 SAAAGT. The CDR3, as DNA: TGTGCCAGCGGGGCGAGGGGTCGGGCGACAGAAAAACTGTTTTTT. Amino acids: CASGARGRATEKLFF.

The table lists this clonotype with many counts. The J gene is TRBJ2-5, the V gene TRBV7-2; TRBD2 aligns across 8 bases. Trimming took 2 bases from V and 5 from J; bases not matched to a gene: 7. The CDR3 contains 15 residues. Germline loops: CDR1 SGHTA, CDR2 FQGNSA. CDR3 DNA: TGTGCCAGCAGCTTATACGCGGGGGGAGGGGAGACCCAGTACTTC. Protein sequence: CASSLYAGGGETQYF.

This chain uses TRBV7-2 with TRBJ2-5; weak D call: TRBD2 (5 bases). This CDR3 is built from 17 residues. Trimming pared 0 bases from V and 5 bases from J, leaving 19 bases between. Per the germline V gene, CDR1 is SGHTA and CDR2 is FQGNSA. The CDR3 reads CASSLAWRARASETQYF. Written as DNA, the CDR3 is TGTGCCAGCAGCTTAGCGTGGCGGGCAAGGGCTTCGGAGACCCAGTACTTC.

This clonotype has a count of ten or more. The chain links TRBV7-2 to TRBJ1-1; no definite D call. CDR1 SGHTA and CDR2 FQGNSA come from the germline V gene. The CDR3 spans 14 residues. Trimming shortened V by 5 bases and J by 6 bases, and 16 bases separated the two germline ends. CDR3 protein: CASSEVVARPEAFF. CDR3 nucleotide sequence: TGTGCCAGCAGCGAAGTGGTCGCCCGGCCTGAAGCTTTCTTT.

This clonotype appeared a few times. The gene calls are TRBV19 and TRBJ2-7; no clear D gene. This CDR3 spans 16 amino acids. Trimming cost V 6 bases and J 5 bases, with 23 bases left between them. Germline V CDR1 and CDR2: LNHDA, SQIVND (reference sequence). CDR3 amino acids: CASSSPSLGRKDEQYF. The DNA for the CDR3 is TGTGCCAGTAGCAGCCCTTCGTTGGGCAGAAAGGACGAGCAGTACTTC.

There are many counts of this clonotype. The V and J genes are TRBV7-2 and TRBJ1-6; D call uncertain. The CDR3 is 16 residues long. Between the trimmed V and J ends, which lost 1 base and 7 bases, there was a span of 14 bases. Germline CDR1 is SGHTA and CDR2 is FQGNSA. The CDR3 nucleotides are TGTGCCAGCAGCTTAGATCGAGCATTAGGGAATTCACCCCTCCACTTT. Amino acids: CASSLDRALGNSPLHF. The full variable domain, its missing parts supplied by reference TRBV7-2 and TRBJ1-6, is GAGVSQSPSNKVTEKGKDVELRCDPISGHTALYWYRQSLGQGLEFLIYFQGNSAPDKSGLPSDRFSAERTGGSVSTLTIQRTQQEDSAVYLCASSLDRALGNSPLHFGNGTRLTVT.

This clonotype was seen repeatedly, ten times or more. The rearrangement links TRBV7-3 to TRBJ2-7; D not resolved. Trimming took off 2 bases at V and 0 bases at J, with 14 bases between the two ends. The germline V gene encodes CDR1 SGHTA and CDR2 FQGTGA. This CDR3 is built from 16 residues. CDR3 sequence: CASSLQSRLSSYEQYF. The CDR3 nucleotides read TGTGCCAGCAGCTTACAATCAAGGCTCTCCTCCTACGAGCAGTACTTC.

This clonotype was picked up many times. DNA of the CDR3: TGTGCCAGCACCCTGGCGGTGAACACTGAAGCTTTCTTT. This codes for CASTLAVNTEAFF. The V call is TRBV12-3 or TRBV12-4, the J call TRBJ1-1; D unresolved. This CDR3 region has 13 residues. Trimming took off 7 bases at V and 0 bases at J, with 9 bases between the two ends.

For this clonotype: One base away lies a much larger clone, so this may be a sequencing read error. CDR3 amino acids: CASNQVGTTGELFF. CDR3 sequence (DNA): TGCGCCAGCAACCAAGTGGGGACCACCGGGGAGCTGTTTTTT. The V call is TRBV4-1, the J call TRBJ2-2; D tentatively fits TRBD1 or TRBD2 (5 bases each). Germline assignment: CDR1 MGHRA and CDR2 YSYEKL. The CDR3 has 14 residues.

This clonotype has a single count. The V and J genes are TRBV19 and TRBJ1-5; D is unresolved. This CDR3 has 17 residues. Germline assignment: CDR1 LNHDA and CDR2 SQIVND (reference sequence). Trimming pared 0 bases from V and 4 bases from J, leaving 16 bases between. The CDR3: CASSIEGPAIRNQPQHF. The CDR3 coding sequence is TGTGCCAGTAGTATAGAAGGGCCAGCGATCCGAAATCAGCCCCAGCATTTT.

This chain joins TRBV6-2 or TRBV6-3 and TRBJ2-6; 7 bases are a match to TRBD2. The CDR3 covers 16 residues. V dropped 0 bases and J dropped 2; count of bases not matched to a gene: 1. Germline V CDR1 and CDR2: MNHEY, SVGEGT. The CDR3 loop reads CASSYSAGAGANVLTF. In nucleotides, the CDR3 is TGTGCCAGCAGTTACTCGGCGGGGGCTGGGGCCAACGTCCTGACTTTC.